This TCR beta chain is drawn from a study of T-cell reconstitution after alpha-beta-depleted transplantation in children. Researchers prepared the TCRbeta library using unique molecular identifiers, the study reports. TCRdb analysed the PCR reads with MiXCR anew, one entry per CDR3 protein. The repertoire consists of approximately 510,000 distinct CDR3 sequences, with 18% occurring once and the leading ten covering approximately 3%. This TCR was recovered from a human donor who donated a stem cell graft to a child with acute lymphoblastic leukemia. Here the sequenced sample was PBMCs from the stem cell graft donor, taken from the stem cell graft.

The DNA of the CDR3 is TGTGCCACTCAGCGGGCTAGCTACAATGAGCAGTTCTTC. Protein product: CATQRASYNEQFF. This chain connects TRBV24-1 to TRBJ2-1; tentative D call: TRBD2 (6 bases). The CDR3 sequence is 13 residues long. Germline CDR1 is KGHDR and CDR2 is SFDVKD. V lost 10 bases to trimming and J lost 3 bases, with 12 bases between them.